This T cell receptor (beta chain) was recovered during a study of cytomegalovirus exposure and HLA in healthy donors. This clone was seen a handful of times. Its target is unknown. Germline V gene lookup returns CDR1 SGHVS and CDR2 FNYEAQ. Germline trimming cut 3 bases from V and 1 base from J; bases unmatched to any gene: 9. The CDR3 loop spans 17 amino acids. Study-wide results and caveats: In an earlier analysis, in 587 donors, most V segments appeared productive either ~87% or ~30% of the time. Equally common other TCR beta chains were less clonally expanded than HLA-associated ones, a later analysis found.

This PCR relied on a set of 60 Vbeta primers and 13 Jbeta primers. Some clones are missing from TCRdb's copy, which holds only in-frame ones; the method was immunoSEQ multiplex PCR. The sample includes about 140,000 clones, roughly 80% of them seen just once. The clonotype comes from a female donor in good health and CMV-seronegative. The V and J genes are TRBV7-6 and TRBJ1-2; TRBD1 agrees at 9 bases. Sample: PBMCs. CDR3 nucleotide sequence: TGTGCCAGCAGCTTGGGCACAGGGGGCTCTCTTAACTATGGCTACACCTTC. This encodes CASSLGTGGSLNYGYTF.